Sequencing of this T cell receptor beta chain was carried out in a study of beta chain features in type 1 diabetes. Each sorted population was over 98% pure. Study observations and caveats: Individuals with type 1 diabetes displayed fewer insertions and more deletions at VDJ junctions.

The study reverse transcribed the entire isolated RNA, so it sequenced expressed TCRB transcripts. Sequencing was performed with immunoSEQ multiplex PCR; in TCRdb, only in-frame clones are kept and a portion is missing. This table has more than 300,000 clones, 6.5% to 10% appearing once. This clone has just a few counts. Its specificity is not known. From germline, CDR1 is KGHSH and CDR2 LQKENI. CDR3 length equals 13 residues. Germline trimming cut 10 bases from V and 3 bases from J; bases unmatched to any gene: 4. The rearrangement links TRBV18 to TRBJ2-5; 11 bases fit TRBD2. The clonotype was recovered from a young woman in good health. The specimen was central memory CD4+ T cells from blood. The CDR3 spells CATQTSGEETQYF. The DNA for the CDR3 is TGTGCCACCCAGACTAGCGGGGAAGAGACCCAGTACTTC.